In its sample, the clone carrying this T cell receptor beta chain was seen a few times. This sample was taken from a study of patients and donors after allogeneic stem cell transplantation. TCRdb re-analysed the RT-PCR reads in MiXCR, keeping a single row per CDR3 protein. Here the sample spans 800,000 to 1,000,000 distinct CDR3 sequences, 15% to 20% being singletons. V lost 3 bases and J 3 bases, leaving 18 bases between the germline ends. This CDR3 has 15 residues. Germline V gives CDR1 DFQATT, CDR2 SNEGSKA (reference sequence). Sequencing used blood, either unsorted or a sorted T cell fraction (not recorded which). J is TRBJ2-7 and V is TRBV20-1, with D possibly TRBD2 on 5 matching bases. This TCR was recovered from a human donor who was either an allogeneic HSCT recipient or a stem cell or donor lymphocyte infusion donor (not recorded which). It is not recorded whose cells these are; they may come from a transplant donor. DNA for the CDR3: TGCAGTGCTAGTAGGGCCGCAGGACTTTACTACGAGCAGTACTTC. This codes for CSASRAAGLYYEQYF.